Below, 3 T cell receptor beta chains from the same sample are listed, as sequenced in a study of T cell responses to AZD1222 COVID-19 vaccine (dated by TCRdb to the early 2020s). The sample's time point label is to be understood as: baseline before first vaccination. The method was the immunoSEQ multiplex PCR assay. TCRdb provides this immuneACCESS table in a form limited to in-frame rearrangements. Some clones are lacking; in checked studies, under half of them reflect an unresolved V gene, and why the rest are absent is not known. A total of 140,000 to 150,000 clones appear in this sample, nearly 95% of them only once. 5% to 6.5% of the sample goes to the ten largest clones. The sequencing here drew on peripheral blood, taken on day 0 of AZD1222 vaccination. The receptors stem from an adult in good health.

This chain links TRBV10-2 with TRBJ1-4; unclear D gene. This CDR3 region has 14 residues. CDR1 is WSHSY and CDR2 is SAAADI in the germline V gene. V gave up 3 bases and J gave up 3 bases, with 8 bases separating them. The CDR3 DNA sequence: TGCGCCAGCAGTGACCGGGCTCCTAATGAAAAACTGTTTTTT. Its protein product is CASSDRAPNEKLFF.

CDR3 region: CAWRAGPNTEAFF. CDR3 nucleotide sequence: TGTGCCTGGAGAGCAGGGCCGAACACTGAAGCTTTCTTT. The gene calls are TRBV30 and TRBJ1-1, with a tentative D call TRBD1 (5 bases). The germline V gene has CDR1 GTSNPN and CDR2 SVGIG (reference sequence). The CDR3 is made up of 13 amino acids. Trimming removed 3 bases from V and 1 base from J, with 9 bases in between.

This sequence joins TRBV6-5 and TRBJ1-2; D might be TRBD1 (6 bases). There are 14 residues in the CDR3. Trimming removed 6 bases at V and 2 bases at J, with 13 bases between. Looked up from germline, CDR1 is MNHEY and CDR2 is SVGAGI. The CDR3 reads CASRPPTGNYGYTF. As DNA, the CDR3 is TGTGCCAGCAGGCCACCTACAGGGAACTATGGCTACACCTTC.